The rows below give T cell receptor beta chains drawn from one sample of a study of blood T cell repertoires in COVID-19. TCRdb's table, derived via immunoSEQ multiplex PCR, lists solely in-frame clones and lacks some. The sample consists of about 250,000 clones, 80% to 90% of them appearing once. Input material: PBMCs or T cells enriched from blood (not recorded which). The receptors here all came from a man in his forties who had recovered from COVID-19. Both conserved end residues are trimmed from each CDR3.

v_gene | CDR3aa
TRBV5-1 | ASSRNSGQGNAYNEQF
TRBV5-8 | ASSPEVFMHGYT
TRBV2 | ASRTGQNTGELF
TRBV5-1 | ASSLGLASYEQY
TRBV23-1 | ASSQGTEGSYEQY
TRBV30 | AWSVPLAGEHNEQF
TRBV4-1 | ASSQLLGLGGELF
TRBV30 | AWSAPGTYNSPLH
TRBV15 | ATSRPDSSQETQY
TRBV6-2/TRBV6-3 | ASSLTRFGGELF
TRBV28 | ASSSHSGTGGYEQY
TRBV25-1 | ASSELGQGNFWETQY
TRBV9 | ASSATGTQGYT
TRBV30 | AWSAGSGGYGYT
TRBV3-1/TRBV3-2 | ASSSPAGGRETQY